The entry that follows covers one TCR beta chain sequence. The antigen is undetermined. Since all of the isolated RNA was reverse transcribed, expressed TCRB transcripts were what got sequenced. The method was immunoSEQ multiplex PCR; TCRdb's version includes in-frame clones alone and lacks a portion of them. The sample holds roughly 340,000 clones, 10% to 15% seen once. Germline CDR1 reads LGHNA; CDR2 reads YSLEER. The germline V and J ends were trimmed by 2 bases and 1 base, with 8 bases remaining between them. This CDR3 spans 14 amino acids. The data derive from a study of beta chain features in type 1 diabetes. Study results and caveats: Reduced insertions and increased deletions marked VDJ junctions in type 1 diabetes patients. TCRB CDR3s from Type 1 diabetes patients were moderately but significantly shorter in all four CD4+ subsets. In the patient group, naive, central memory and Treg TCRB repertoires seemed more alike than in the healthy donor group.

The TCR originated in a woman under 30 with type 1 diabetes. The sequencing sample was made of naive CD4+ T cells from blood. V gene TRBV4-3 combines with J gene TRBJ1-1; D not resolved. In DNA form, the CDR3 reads TGCGCCAGCAGCCAAACCCGGGGGAACACTGAAGCTTTCTTT. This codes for CASSQTRGNTEAFF.